This TCR beta chain comes out of a study of vaccination and CD4 T cells after COVID-19. At the Johns Hopkins FTIC core, DNA taken from cultured CD4+ T cells was sequenced by way of the Oncomine TCR Beta short-read assay. After culture, CD4+ T cells served as the source for genomic DNA extraction. Using its own MiXCR run on the PCR reads, TCRdb lists one record per CDR3 protein. This sample has nearly 7,000 distinct CDR3 sequences, with around 35% found just once. Regarding treatment: approximately nine-day PBMC culture with coronavirus spike peptide pools or control peptides (ViraFEST assay). Investigators obtained the unexposed donor's CD4+ T cells before the COVID-19 pandemic (2011-2018). Worth noting for this clonotype: Its antigen is unknown.

Germline assignment: CDR1 SGHRS and CDR2 YFSETQ. The ends were cut back, 8 bases at V and 0 bases at J, with 15 bases in the middle. This CDR3 spans 15 amino acids. The gene calls are TRBV5-1 and TRBJ1-3, with a weak D call TRBD1 (5 bases). The sequence was obtained from a human donor in good health. The sequenced sample consisted of CD4+ T cells from blood, cultured in vitro. The CDR3 DNA sequence: TGCGCCAGTACCACCGGGACGGGCTCTGGAAACACCATATATTTT. Protein product: CASTTGTGSGNTIYF.